This TCR beta chain was obtained from a study of blood T cell repertoires in COVID-19 (dated by TCRdb to about 2020). Notes on the research overall: Samples covering the acute and convalescent phases of COVID-19 were provided by collaborators in the United States, Italy and Spain. The material from the prospective study consisted of cDNA or gDNA derived from T cells, B-cell-depleted T cells, or PBMCs. Deeply sampled blood TCRbeta repertoires from subjects exposed to, actively infected with, or recovered from COVID-19 were included in the dataset. The repertoires were released in a freely available public database meant as a resource for research on the immune response to SARS-CoV-2. The samples were drawn from two sources: the first 160 participants of the ongoing ImmuneRACE study, and some 1,300 subjects contributed by 6 global collaborators. Sample metadata almost always included a de-identified subject ID, COVID-19 status, age in years and sex. HLA class I and class II types, where available, came from metadata supplied by the sample provider rather than from assay-based typing.

Based on the germline V gene, the CDR1 and CDR2 sequences are MGHDK and SYGVNS. The CDR3 sequence holds 14 residues, the cysteine and phenylalanine included. Only the CDR3 region is kept as DNA, spanning 42 bases read in frame from base 1. V loses 1 base, J loses 3 bases, and the germline ends lie 9 bases apart. The investigation overall reported the following: How much clinical and demographic metadata was included differed by source and by participant, and the metadata was provided uncurated.

Remarks on this clone: It has no known antigen specificity. No quality values exist for individual bases; no much larger clone is one base distant.

Participants in the prospective study were enrolled through a virtual design, were aged roughly 18 to 90 years, and lived in approximately 25 United States geographic areas. In the prospective study, participants were assigned to cohorts based on the clinical history participants reported in a screening survey and a study questionnaire. A participant counted as exposed if, within 2 weeks of entering the study, that participant had been in contact with someone who had a PCR-confirmed or clinician-diagnosed COVID-19 case. In the prospective study, whole blood, serum and a nasopharyngeal or oropharyngeal swab were collected from each participant by mobile phlebotomists. Participants in the prospective study had the option to provide additional blood draws and questionnaires over a 2-month period. Before DNA extraction, blood samples from the prospective study were shipped at room temperature or frozen.

The immunoSEQ Assay, a bias-controlled multiplex PCR, was used to amplify TCRbeta CDR3 regions from genomic DNA. The study's processing was this. The number of nucleated cells in each sample was estimated from the amplification of reference gene primers within the assay. To quantify the absolute abundance of each unique TCRbeta CDR3 rearrangement, sequence reads were collapsed and filtered. For each sample, productive Simpson clonality was calculated by taking the square root of Simpson's diversity index across productive rearrangements. In TCRdb, the immuneACCESS table is reduced to in-frame sequences with V and J assigned. These tables do not hold every clone; where another copy was compared, an unresolved V gene accounts for under half, and the others remain unexplained. The DNA gave D and trimming, while V, J and clone size come from that table. The sample includes around 160,000 clones, with about 85% observed a single time. The ten largest clones capture approximately 4.3% of the sample.

The sample consisted of PBMCs or T cells enriched from blood (not recorded which). The source is a woman aged 40 to 50 who had been exposed to COVID-19. This chain is built from TRBV25-1 and TRBJ1-2, with a tentative D gene TRBD1 over 5 matching bases. CDR3 loop: CASSESTAHYGYTF. The nucleotides are TGTGCCAGCAGTGAATCGACAGCCCACTATGGCTACACCTTC.